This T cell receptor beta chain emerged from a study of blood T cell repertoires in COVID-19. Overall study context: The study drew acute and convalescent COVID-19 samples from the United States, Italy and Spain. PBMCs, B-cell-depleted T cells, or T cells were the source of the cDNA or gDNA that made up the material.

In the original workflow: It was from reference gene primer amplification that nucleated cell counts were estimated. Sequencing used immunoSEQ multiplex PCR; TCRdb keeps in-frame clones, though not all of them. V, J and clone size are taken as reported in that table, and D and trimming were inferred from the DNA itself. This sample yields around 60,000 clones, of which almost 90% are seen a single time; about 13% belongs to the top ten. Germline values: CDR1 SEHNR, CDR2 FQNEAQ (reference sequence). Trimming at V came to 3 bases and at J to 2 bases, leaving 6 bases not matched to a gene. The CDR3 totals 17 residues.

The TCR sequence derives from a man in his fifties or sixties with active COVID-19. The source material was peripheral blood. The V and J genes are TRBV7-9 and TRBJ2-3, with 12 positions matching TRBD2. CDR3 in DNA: TGTGCCAGCAGCTTCAGGACTAGCGGGGTCCTCACAGATACGCAGTATTTT. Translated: CASSFRTSGVLTDTQYF. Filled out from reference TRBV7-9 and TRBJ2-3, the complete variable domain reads DTGVSQNPRHKITKRGQNVTFRCDPISEHNRLYWYRQTLGQGPEFLTYFQNEAQLEKSRLLSDRFSAERPKGSFSTLEIQRTEQGDSAMYLCASSFRTSGVLTDTQYFGPGTRLTVL.